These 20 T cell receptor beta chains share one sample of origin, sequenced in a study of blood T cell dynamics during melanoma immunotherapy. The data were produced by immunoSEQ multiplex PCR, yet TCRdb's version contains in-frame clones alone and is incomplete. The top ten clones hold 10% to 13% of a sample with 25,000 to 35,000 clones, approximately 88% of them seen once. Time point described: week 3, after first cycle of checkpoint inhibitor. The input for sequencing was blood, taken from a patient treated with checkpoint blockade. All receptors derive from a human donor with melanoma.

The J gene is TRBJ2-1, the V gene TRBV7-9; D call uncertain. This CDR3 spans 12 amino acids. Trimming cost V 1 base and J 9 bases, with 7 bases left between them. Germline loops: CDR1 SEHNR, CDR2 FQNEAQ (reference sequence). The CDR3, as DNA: TGTGCCAGCAGCTTAGAGGACCTTGAGCAGTTCTTC. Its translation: CASSLEDLEQFF.

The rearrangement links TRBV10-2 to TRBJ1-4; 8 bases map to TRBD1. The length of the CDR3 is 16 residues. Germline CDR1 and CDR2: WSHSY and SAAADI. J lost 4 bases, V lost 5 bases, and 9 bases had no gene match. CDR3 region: CASSNPRGPNNEKLFF. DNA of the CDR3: TGCGCCAGCAGTAATCCCAGGGGGCCGAATAATGAAAAACTGTTTTTT.

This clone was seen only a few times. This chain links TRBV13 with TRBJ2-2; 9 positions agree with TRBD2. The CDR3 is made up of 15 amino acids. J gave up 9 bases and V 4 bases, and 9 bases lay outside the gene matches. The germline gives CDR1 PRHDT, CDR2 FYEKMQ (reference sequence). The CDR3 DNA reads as TGTGCCAGCAGCTATAGCGGGAGTATCTTCCGGGAGCTGTTTTTT. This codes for CASSYSGSIFRELFF. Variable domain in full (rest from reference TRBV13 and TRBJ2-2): AAGVIQSPRHLIKEKRETATLKCYPIPRHDTVYWYQQGPGQDPQFLISFYEKMQSDKGSIPDRFSAQQFSDYHSELNMSSLELGDSALYFCASSYSGSIFRELFFGEGSRLTVL.

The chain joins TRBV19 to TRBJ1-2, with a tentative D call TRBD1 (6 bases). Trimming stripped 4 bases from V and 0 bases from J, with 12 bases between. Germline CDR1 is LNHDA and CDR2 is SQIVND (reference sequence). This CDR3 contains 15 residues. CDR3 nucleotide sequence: TGTGCCAGTAGTAACCAGGGGACCACTAACTATGGCTACACCTTC. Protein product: CASSNQGTTNYGYTF.

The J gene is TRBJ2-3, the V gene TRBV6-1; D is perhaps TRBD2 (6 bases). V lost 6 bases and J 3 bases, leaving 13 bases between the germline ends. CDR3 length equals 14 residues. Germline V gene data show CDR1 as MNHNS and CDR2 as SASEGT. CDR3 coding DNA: TGTGCCAGCAGGACCCCAGGAGGGACAGATACGCAGTATTTT. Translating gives CASRTPGGTDTQYF.

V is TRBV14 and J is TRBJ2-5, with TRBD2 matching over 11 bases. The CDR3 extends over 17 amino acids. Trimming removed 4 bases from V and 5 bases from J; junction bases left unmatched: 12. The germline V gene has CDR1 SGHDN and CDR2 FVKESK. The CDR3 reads CASSLLSGRAGWETQYF. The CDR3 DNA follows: TGTGCCAGCAGCCTCCTTAGCGGGAGGGCCGGATGGGAGACCCAGTACTTC.

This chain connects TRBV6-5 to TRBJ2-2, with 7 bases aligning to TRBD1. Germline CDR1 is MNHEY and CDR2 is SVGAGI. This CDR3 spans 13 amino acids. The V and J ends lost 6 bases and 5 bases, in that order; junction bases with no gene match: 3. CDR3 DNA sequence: TGTGCCAGCAGACTGGGACAGACCGGGGAGCTGTTTTTT. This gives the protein CASRLGQTGELFF.

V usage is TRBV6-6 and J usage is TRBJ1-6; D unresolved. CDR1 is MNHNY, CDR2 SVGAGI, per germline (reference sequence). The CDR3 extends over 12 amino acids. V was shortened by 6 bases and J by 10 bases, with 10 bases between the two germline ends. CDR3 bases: TGTGCCAGCAGCCCCCAGTCCTCACCCCTCCACTTT. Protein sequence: CASSPQSSPLHF.

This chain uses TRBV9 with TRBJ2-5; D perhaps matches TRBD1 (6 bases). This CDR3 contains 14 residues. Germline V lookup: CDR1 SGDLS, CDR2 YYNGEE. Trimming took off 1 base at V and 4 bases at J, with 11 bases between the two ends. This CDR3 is CASSVTGKGETQYF. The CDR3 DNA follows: TGTGCCAGCAGCGTAACAGGGAAAGGAGAGACCCAGTACTTC.

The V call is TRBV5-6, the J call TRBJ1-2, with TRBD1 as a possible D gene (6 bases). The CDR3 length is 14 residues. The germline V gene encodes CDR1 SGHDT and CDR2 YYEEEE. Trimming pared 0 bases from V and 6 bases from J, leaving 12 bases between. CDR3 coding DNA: TGTGCCAGCAGCTTGGCCGTGGGGGGCGATGGCTACACCTTC. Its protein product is CASSLAVGGDGYTF.

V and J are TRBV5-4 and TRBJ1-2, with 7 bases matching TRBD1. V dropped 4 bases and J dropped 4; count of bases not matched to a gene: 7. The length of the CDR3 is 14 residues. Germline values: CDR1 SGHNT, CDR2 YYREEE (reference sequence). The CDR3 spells CASSPGQELYGYTF. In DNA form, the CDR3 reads TGTGCCAGCAGCCCCGGACAGGAACTCTATGGCTACACCTTC.

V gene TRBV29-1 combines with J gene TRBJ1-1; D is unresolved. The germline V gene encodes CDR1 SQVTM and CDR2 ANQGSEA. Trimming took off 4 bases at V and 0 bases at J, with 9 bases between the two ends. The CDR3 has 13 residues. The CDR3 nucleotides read TGCAGCGTTGCCCAGACGATGAACACTGAAGCTTTCTTT. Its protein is CSVAQTMNTEAFF.

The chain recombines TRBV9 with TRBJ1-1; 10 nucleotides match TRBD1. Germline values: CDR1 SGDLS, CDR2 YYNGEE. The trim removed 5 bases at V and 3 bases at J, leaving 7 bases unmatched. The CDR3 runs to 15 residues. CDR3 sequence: CASRPSTGGYTEAFF. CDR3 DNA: TGTGCCAGCAGACCGTCGACAGGGGGCTACACTGAAGCTTTCTTT.

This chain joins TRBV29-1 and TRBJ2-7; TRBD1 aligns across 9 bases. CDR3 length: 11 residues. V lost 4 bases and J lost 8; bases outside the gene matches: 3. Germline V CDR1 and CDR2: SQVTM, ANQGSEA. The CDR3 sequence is CSVGQGDQQYF. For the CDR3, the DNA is TGCAGCGTTGGACAGGGGGACCAGCAGTACTTC.

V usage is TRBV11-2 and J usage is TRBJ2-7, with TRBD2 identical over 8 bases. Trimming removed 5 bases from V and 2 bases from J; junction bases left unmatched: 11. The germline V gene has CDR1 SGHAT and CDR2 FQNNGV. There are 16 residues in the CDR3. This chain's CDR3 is CASSRGGSTGTYEQYF. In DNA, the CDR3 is TGTGCCAGCAGCCGGGGGGGGAGTACAGGGACCTACGAGCAGTACTTC.

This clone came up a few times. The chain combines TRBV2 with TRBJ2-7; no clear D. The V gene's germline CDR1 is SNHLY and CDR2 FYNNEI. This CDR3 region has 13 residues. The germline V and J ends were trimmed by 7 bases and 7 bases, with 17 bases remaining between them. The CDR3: CASTLARTREQYF. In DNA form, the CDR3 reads TGTGCCAGCACCCTCGCAAGGACGCGGGAGCAGTACTTC.

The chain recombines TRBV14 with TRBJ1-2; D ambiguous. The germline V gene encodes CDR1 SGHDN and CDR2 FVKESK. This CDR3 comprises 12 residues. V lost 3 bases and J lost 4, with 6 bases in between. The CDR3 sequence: CASSQEAYGYTF. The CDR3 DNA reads TGTGCCAGCAGCCAGGAAGCCTATGGCTACACCTTC.

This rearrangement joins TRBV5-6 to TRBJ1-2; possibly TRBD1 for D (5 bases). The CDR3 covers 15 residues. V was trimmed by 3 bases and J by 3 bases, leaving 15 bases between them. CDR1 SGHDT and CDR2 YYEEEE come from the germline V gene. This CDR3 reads CASSSREGAYYGYTF. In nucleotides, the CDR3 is TGTGCCAGCAGCTCCCGCGAAGGGGCCTACTATGGCTACACCTTC.

This chain's CDR3 is CASSFSRGGNQPQHF. The CDR3 DNA reads as TGTGCCAGCAGTTTTTCACGGGGTGGCAATCAGCCCCAGCATTTT. The J gene is TRBJ1-5, the V gene TRBV6-6, with D uncertain. The germline V and J ends were trimmed by 4 bases and 2 bases, with 12 bases remaining between them. The CDR3 has 15 amino acids. Germline V lookup: CDR1 MNHNY, CDR2 SVGAGI (reference sequence).

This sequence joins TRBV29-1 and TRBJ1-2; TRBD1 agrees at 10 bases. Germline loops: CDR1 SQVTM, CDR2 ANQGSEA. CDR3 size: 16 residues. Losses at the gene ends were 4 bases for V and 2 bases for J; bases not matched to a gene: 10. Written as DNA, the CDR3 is TGCAGCGTTGGAACTTACCCGGGACAGGGGAACTATGGCTACACCTTC. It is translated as CSVGTYPGQGNYGYTF.